This T cell receptor beta chain was captured by sequencing in a study of lymphopenia after photon versus proton radiotherapy. General study findings and limits: Relative stability marked proton patients; photon patients lost diversity and naive cells. Post-nadir TCR diversity decline inversely tracked overall survival among those who died. Oligoclonal CD8+ Temra expansion after nadir drove photon patients' diversity drop. Better survival with proton therapy was suggested as possible, not demonstrated.

Trimming removed 0 bases at V and 5 bases at J, with 17 bases between. The CDR3 has 16 residues. CDR1 SGDLS and CDR2 YYNGEE come from the germline V gene. Generated by immunoSEQ multiplex PCR, the TCRdb table keeps only in-frame clones and is missing some. This table has around 64,000 clones, roughly 92% appearing once. On this clone itself: Its cognate antigen is unknown.

This sequence originates from a woman aged 40 to 49 with cholangiocarcinoma. The V gene is TRBV9, the J gene TRBJ2-5; D gene uncertain. This material consisted of peripheral blood, taken from a patient treated with photon-based radiotherapy. The CDR3 here is CASSVGGRDSRETQYF. CDR3 bases: TGTGCCAGCAGCGTAGGAGGAAGAGACTCCAGGGAGACCCAGTACTTC. The full variable domain, rest sourced from reference TRBV9 and TRBJ2-5, is DSGVTQTPKHLITATGQRVTLRCSPRSGDLSVYWYQQSLDQGLQFLIQYYNGEERAKGNILERFSAQQFPDLHSELNLSSLELGDSALYFCASSVGGRDSRETQYFGPGTRLLVL.